The 30 T cell receptor beta chains given below trace back to one sample, sequenced in a study of blood T cells in healthy people across ages. PCR was performed a second time for 7 to 11 cycles using a sample-barcoded 5' primer and a J-beta primer mix. TCRdb re-called the 5' RACE reads with MiXCR, one entry per CDR3 protein. The sample shows roughly 700,000 distinct CDR3 sequences, 45% to 50% of them seen only once. Sequenced: blood. The source of these receptors is a woman aged 60-70 years in good health.

Only a few counts were recorded for this clonotype. This sequence joins TRBV20-1 and TRBJ2-3, with 8 bases fitting TRBD2. CDR3 size: 15 residues. Trimming cost V 0 bases and J 1 base; bases outside gene matches: 3. Germline CDR1 reads DFQATT; CDR2 reads SNEGSKA (reference sequence). CDR3 protein: CSARDRAGGTDTQYF. As DNA, the CDR3 is TGCAGTGCTAGAGACCGAGCGGGAGGCACAGATACGCAGTATTTT.

This chain joins TRBV15 and TRBJ1-4; TRBD1 is a possible D gene (6 bases). This CDR3 has 14 amino acids. Germline V CDR1 and CDR2: LNHNV, YYDKDF (reference sequence). Trimming pared 3 bases from V and 4 bases from J, leaving 9 bases between. The CDR3 sequence: CATSRDRNNEKLFF. CDR3 sequence (DNA): TGTGCCACCAGCAGGGACAGAAATAATGAAAAACTGTTTTTT.

The rearrangement links TRBV18 to TRBJ2-1; 9 positions match TRBD2. Germline lookup yields CDR1 KGHSH and CDR2 LQKENI. The V and J ends lost 5 bases and 6 bases, in that order; junction bases with no gene match: 2. This CDR3 comprises 13 residues. This CDR3 reads CASSGAGGNEQFF. The CDR3 bases are TGTGCCAGCTCAGGAGCGGGGGGCAATGAGCAGTTCTTC.

This chain links TRBV6-1 with TRBJ2-7; D might be TRBD2 (7 bases). CDR1 and CDR2 (germline): MNHNS, SASEGT. The V end was cut by 1 base, the J end by 7 bases, with 29 bases between. CDR3 length: 19 residues. The CDR3, as DNA: TGTGCCAGCAGTGAAGGTCTTGCGGGAGATGCAGGGGCCTACAATGAGCAGTACTTC. It yields the protein CASSEGLAGDAGAYNEQYF.

This clonotype came up a few times. This chain joins TRBV5-6 and TRBJ2-4, with 8 bases identical to TRBD1. Germline values: CDR1 SGHDT, CDR2 YYEEEE. V lost 5 bases to trimming and J lost 8 bases; unmatched junction nucleotides: 12. The CDR3 extends over 15 amino acids. CDR3 sequence: CASSPPGQAFDIQYF. CDR3 bases: TGTGCCAGCAGTCCACCGGGACAGGCTTTTGACATTCAGTACTTC. The variable domain in full, with the rest retrieved from reference TRBV5-6 and TRBJ2-4, is DAGVTQSPTHLIKTRGQQVTLRCSPKSGHDTVSWYQQALGQGPQFIFQYYEEEERQRGNFPDRFSGHQFPNYSSELNVNALLLGDSALYLCASSPPGQAFDIQYFGAGTRLSVL.

This clonotype showed up many times. This chain connects TRBV7-2 to TRBJ2-7; D is unclear. V gave up 4 bases and J gave up 4 bases, with 11 bases separating them. This CDR3 spans 13 amino acids. Germline V gene lookup returns CDR1 SGHTA and CDR2 FQGNSA. The CDR3 DNA sequence: TGTGCCAGCAGCTATGCCCTCCAATACGAGCAGTACTTC. Protein product: CASSYALQYEQYF.

This clonotype has just a few counts. The J gene is TRBJ2-7, the V gene TRBV27; perhaps TRBD2 as D (5 bases). Germline CDR1 is MNHEY and CDR2 is SMNVEV (reference sequence). CDR3 length equals 17 residues. The V gene lost 4 bases and the J gene lost 2 bases, with 21 bases spanning the gap. The CDR3 DNA sequence: TGTGCCAGCAGTTCCCCCTTTGCGACGGGAACAACCTACGAGCAGTACTTC. It codes for CASSSPFATGTTYEQYF.

This chain links TRBV28 with TRBJ1-4, with no clear D. This CDR3 has 12 residues. The ends were cut back, 5 bases at V and 8 bases at J, with 9 bases in the middle. Germline lookup yields CDR1 MDHEN and CDR2 SYDVKM. The CDR3 bases are TGTGCCAGCAGTGAACGATGGGAAAAACTGTTTTTT. It is translated as CASSERWEKLFF.

This clonotype was picked up many times. The chain links TRBV29-1 to TRBJ2-1, with D possibly TRBD2 on 6 matching bases. Looked up from germline, CDR1 is SQVTM and CDR2 is ANQGSEA. There are 14 residues in the CDR3. V dropped 5 bases and J dropped 8 bases, with 19 bases sitting between them. The CDR3 region is CSVTAVTGVHEQFF. The CDR3 nucleotides read TGCAGCGTTACCGCTGTAACGGGAGTCCATGAGCAGTTCTTC.

This clonotype was seen more than once but under ten times. The chain combines TRBV19 with TRBJ2-1, with 14 bases aligning to TRBD2. The CDR3 totals 14 residues. V shed 8 bases, J shed 8 bases, and the junction held 5 bases outside the gene matches. Germline-derived CDR1 and CDR2 are LNHDA and SQIVND (reference sequence). CDR3 amino acids: CASSSGLAGDEQFF. The CDR3 nucleotides are TGTGCCAGTTCCTCGGGACTAGCGGGAGATGAGCAGTTCTTC.

The chain couples TRBV13 to TRBJ2-7; 13 bases line up with TRBD2. The trim removed 5 bases at V and 7 bases at J, leaving 14 bases unmatched. Germline V lookup: CDR1 PRHDT, CDR2 FYEKMQ (reference sequence). The CDR3 contains 17 residues. This CDR3 reads CASSRTSGRAWGNEQYF. The CDR3 DNA sequence: TGTGCCAGCAGCCGTACTAGCGGGAGGGCCTGGGGCAATGAGCAGTACTTC.

This clonotype showed up just a few times. This could be a read error, since a much larger clone is one nucleotide away. The chain has TRBV11-3 and TRBJ2-2; 8 nucleotides match TRBD2. The length of the CDR3 is 14 residues. The V and J ends lost 5 bases and 7 bases, in that order; junction bases with no gene match: 6. CDR1 and CDR2 (germline): SGHNT, YENEEA. The CDR3 region has the DNA TGTGCCAGCAGCGTCTTGAGCGGGGGCGGGGAGCTGTTTTTT. As protein: CASSVLSGGGELFF.

This clonotype was counted a few times. The V gene is TRBV10-3, the J gene TRBJ2-3; 11 bases fit TRBD2. V shed 10 bases and J 5 bases; nucleotides not matched to a gene: 2. In germline, CDR1 is ENHRY, CDR2 SYGVKD. The CDR3 is made up of 12 amino acids. The CDR3 nucleotides are TGTGCCACGACTAGCGGGAAAGATACGCAGTATTTT. Its protein is CATTSGKDTQYF.

This clonotype came up a few times. The rearrangement uses TRBV7-3 and TRBJ2-3; the D gene is possibly TRBD2 (6 bases). The ends were cut back, 3 bases at V and 8 bases at J, with 12 bases in the middle. This CDR3 has 13 amino acids. Germline V lookup: CDR1 SGHTA, CDR2 FQGTGA. The CDR3 protein is CASSLTPGVTQYF. The CDR3 coding sequence is TGTGCCAGCAGCTTGACACCGGGAGTTACGCAGTATTTT.

V usage is TRBV20-1 and J usage is TRBJ2-1, with D perhaps matching TRBD2 (6 bases). CDR3 length: 13 amino acids. V was shortened by 2 bases and J by 10 bases, with 15 bases between the two germline ends. The germline gives CDR1 DFQATT, CDR2 SNEGSKA (reference sequence). The CDR3 protein is CSARLTSPREQFF. As DNA, the CDR3 is TGCAGTGCTAGACTGACTAGTCCGCGGGAGCAGTTCTTC.

A single count supports this clonotype. V gene TRBV28 combines with J gene TRBJ1-2; D is unresolved. Trimming stripped 0 bases from V and 6 bases from J, with 11 bases between. In germline, CDR1 is MDHEN, CDR2 SYDVKM. There are 14 residues in the CDR3. The CDR3 DNA reads as TGTGCCAGCAGTTTATGGGACGATTCCGATGGCTACACCTTC. Protein sequence: CASSLWDDSDGYTF.

This clonotype was seen many times. The chain combines TRBV28 with TRBJ2-7, with D possibly matching TRBD1 (6 bases). The germline gives CDR1 MDHEN, CDR2 SYDVKM. V lost 9 bases and J 6 bases, leaving 18 bases between the germline ends. The CDR3 is made up of 13 amino acids. The CDR3 here is CASFGTFRSEQYF. The CDR3 bases are TGTGCCAGTTTTGGGACATTTCGTAGCGAGCAGTACTTC.

This chain connects TRBV24-1 to TRBJ2-1, with 14 bases that match TRBD2. The CDR3 covers 16 residues. With V trimmed by 4 bases and J by 9 bases, 7 bases remained unmatched. Germline assignment: CDR1 KGHDR and CDR2 SFDVKD. The DNA for the CDR3 is TGTGCCACCAGTGACTTGGGGACTAGCGGGAGTGGTGAGCAGTTCTTC. As protein: CATSDLGTSGSGEQFF.

This sequence joins TRBV20-1 and TRBJ1-2; TRBD1 matches at 8 bases. Germline V gene data show CDR1 as DFQATT and CDR2 as SNEGSKA (reference sequence). The CDR3 runs to 15 residues. Trimming at V came to 3 bases and at J to 2 bases, leaving 8 bases not matched to a gene. CDR3 DNA sequence: TGCAGTGCTAGGACAGGGGAGCAGGCGAACTATGGCTACACCTTC. Its translation is CSARTGEQANYGYTF.

The chain links TRBV5-5 to TRBJ1-2; no reliable D call. The CDR3 extends over 12 amino acids. Germline V gene sequence: CDR1 SGHKS, CDR2 YYEKEE (reference sequence). The ends were cut back, 2 bases at V and 8 bases at J, with 10 bases in the middle. The CDR3 region has the DNA TGTGCCAGCAGCTTTGTCGGAGGAGGCTACACCTTC. This sequence encodes CASSFVGGGYTF.

There are a few counts of this clonotype. The V call is TRBV4-2, the J call TRBJ1-2; the match to TRBD1 covers 7 bases. Germline V lookup: CDR1 LGHNA, CDR2 YNFKEQ. V was pared by 0 bases and J by 6 bases, with 13 bases of the junction left unmatched. The CDR3 spans 17 residues. The CDR3 region has the DNA TGTGCCAGCAGCCAAGAGGAAAGGGCGACAGGGTCGAATGGCTACACCTTC. Amino acid sequence: CASSQEERATGSNGYTF.

The V call is TRBV10-3, the J call TRBJ1-6; 9 bases line up with TRBD1. J was trimmed by 9 bases and V by 2 bases; bases with no gene match: 5. This CDR3 comprises 15 residues. Per germline, CDR1 ENHRY and CDR2 SYGVKD. Written as DNA, the CDR3 is TGTGCCATCAGTGAGGGGACAGGGAGAGGTTCACCCCTCCACTTT. It translates to CAISEGTGRGSPLHF.

This clonotype was recorded at least ten times. The chain recombines TRBV4-3 with TRBJ2-5, with 9 positions matching TRBD1. The CDR3 totals 16 residues. In germline, CDR1 is LGHNA, CDR2 YSLEER. V shed 0 bases and J 4 bases; nucleotides not matched to a gene: 6. CDR3 loop: CASSQDTPTGGETQYF. CDR3 sequence (DNA): TGCGCCAGCAGCCAAGATACCCCGACAGGGGGAGAGACCCAGTACTTC.

This chain links TRBV25-1 with TRBJ1-2; TRBD1 might be the D (5 bases). CDR3 size: 15 residues. Germline V gives CDR1 MGHDK, CDR2 SYGVNS. The ends were cut back, 1 base at V and 5 bases at J, with 14 bases in the middle. The CDR3 region has the DNA TGTGCCAGCAGTGAATTGGACGCGACAGAATATGGCTACACCTTC. It is translated as CASSELDATEYGYTF.

The chain recombines TRBV7-2 with TRBJ2-7, with unresolved D. Trimming removed 1 base at V and 4 bases at J, with 17 bases between. Germline lookup yields CDR1 SGHTA and CDR2 FQGNSA. This CDR3 is 16 amino acids long. The CDR3 nucleotides read TGTGCCAGCAGCTTAGGTGTTCGGACCCGCTCATACGAGCAGTACTTC. Its translation: CASSLGVRTRSYEQYF.

This clonotype turned up a few times. The chain combines TRBV5-1 with TRBJ2-3; D gene uncertain. Trimming took off 0 bases at V and 4 bases at J, with 9 bases between the two ends. Germline-derived CDR1 and CDR2 are SGHRS and YFSETQ. The CDR3 is made up of 14 amino acids. The CDR3 sequence: CASSLADAADTQYF. The CDR3 DNA sequence: TGCGCCAGCAGCTTGGCCGACGCCGCAGATACGCAGTATTTT. The whole variable domain, filled in from reference TRBV5-1 and TRBJ2-3, reads KAGVTQTPRYLIKTRGQQVTLSCSPISGHRSVSWYQQTPGQGLQFLFEYFSETQRNKGNFPGRFSGRQFSNSRSEMNVSTLELGDSALYLCASSLADAADTQYFGPGTRLTVL.

This clonotype appeared a few times. The chain combines TRBV12-3 or TRBV12-4 with TRBJ2-3; D possibly corresponds to TRBD1 (5 bases). The CDR3 runs 14 residues. V lost 6 bases and J 4 bases, leaving 14 bases between the germline ends. The CDR3 nucleotides read TGTGCCAGCAGCTACCTTGGCAGGGCAGATACGCAGTATTTT. As protein: CASSYLGRADTQYF.

This clonotype was found a few times. The rearrangement joins TRBV7-3 to TRBJ2-3; D call uncertain. This CDR3 spans 14 amino acids. The V end lost 2 bases, the J end lost 1 base, and 7 bases lay between the germline ends. CDR1 is SGHTA and CDR2 is FQGTGA in the germline V gene. The CDR3 region is CASSLSVGTDTQYF. The CDR3 coding sequence is TGTGCCAGCAGCTTATCCGTCGGCACAGATACGCAGTATTTT.

The CDR3 here is CASSQRGTGEKAGANVLTF. The CDR3 nucleotides read TGTGCCAGCAGCCAGAGGGGGACAGGGGAAAAAGCTGGGGCCAACGTCCTGACTTTC. The V and J genes are TRBV4-2 and TRBJ2-6; TRBD1 matches 10 bases. Germline CDR1 LGHNA, CDR2 YNFKEQ. The CDR3 is 19 amino acids. J gave up 2 bases and V 3 bases, and 10 bases lay outside the gene matches.

This clonotype was found a few times. The CDR3 region is CSASPGGRPYNEQFF. The CDR3 DNA reads TGCAGTGCTAGCCCGGGGGGGAGGCCCTACAATGAGCAGTTCTTC. The chain joins TRBV20-1 to TRBJ2-1; 8 nucleotides line up with TRBD2. Germline values: CDR1 DFQATT, CDR2 SNEGSKA (reference sequence). With 3 bases clipped from V and 2 bases from J, the junction kept 6 bases outside the gene matches. This CDR3 contains 15 residues.